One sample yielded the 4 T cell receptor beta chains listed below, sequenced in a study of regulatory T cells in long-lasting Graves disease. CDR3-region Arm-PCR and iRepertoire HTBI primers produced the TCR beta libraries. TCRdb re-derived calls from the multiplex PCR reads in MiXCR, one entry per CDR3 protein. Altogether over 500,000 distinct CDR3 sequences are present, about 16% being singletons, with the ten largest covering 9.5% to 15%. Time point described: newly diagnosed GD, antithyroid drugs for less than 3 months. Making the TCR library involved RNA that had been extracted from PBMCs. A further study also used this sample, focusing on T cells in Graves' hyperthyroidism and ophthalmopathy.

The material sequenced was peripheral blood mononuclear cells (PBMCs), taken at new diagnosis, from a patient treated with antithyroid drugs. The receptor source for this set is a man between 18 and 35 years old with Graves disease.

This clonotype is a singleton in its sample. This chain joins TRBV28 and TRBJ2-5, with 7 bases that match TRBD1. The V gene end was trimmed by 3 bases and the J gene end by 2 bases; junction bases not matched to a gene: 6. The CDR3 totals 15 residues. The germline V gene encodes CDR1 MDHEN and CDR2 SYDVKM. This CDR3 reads CASSLGQSSQETQYF. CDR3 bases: TGTGCCAGCAGTTTGGGACAGAGCTCTCAAGAGACCCAGTACTTC.

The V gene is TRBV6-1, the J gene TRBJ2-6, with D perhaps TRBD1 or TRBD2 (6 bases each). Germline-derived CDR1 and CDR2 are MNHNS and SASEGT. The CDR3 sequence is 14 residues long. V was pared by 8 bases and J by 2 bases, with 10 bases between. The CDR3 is CASGGLAGANVLTF. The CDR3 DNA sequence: TGTGCCAGCGGGGGGCTAGCTGGGGCCAACGTCCTGACTTTC.

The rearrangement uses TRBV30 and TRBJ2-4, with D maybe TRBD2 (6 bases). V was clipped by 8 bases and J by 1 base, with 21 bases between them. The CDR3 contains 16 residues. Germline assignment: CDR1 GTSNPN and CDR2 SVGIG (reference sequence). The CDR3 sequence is CARAVRTNLAKNIQYF. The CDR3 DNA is TGTGCCCGGGCCGTCCGGACTAATCTGGCCAAAAACATTCAGTACTTC.

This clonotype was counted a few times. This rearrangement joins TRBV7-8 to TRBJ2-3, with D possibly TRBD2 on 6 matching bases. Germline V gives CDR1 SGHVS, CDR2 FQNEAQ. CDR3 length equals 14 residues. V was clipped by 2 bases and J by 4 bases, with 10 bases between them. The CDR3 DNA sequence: TGTGCCAGCAGCTTAAACTGGGGGGCAGATACGCAGTATTTT. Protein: CASSLNWGADTQYF. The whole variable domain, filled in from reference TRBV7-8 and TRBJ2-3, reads GAGVSQSPRYKVAKRGQDVALRCDPISGHVSLFWYQQALGQGPEFLTYFQNEAQLDKSGLPSDRFFAERPEGSVSTLKIQRTQQEDSAVYLCASSLNWGADTQYFGPGTRLTVL.